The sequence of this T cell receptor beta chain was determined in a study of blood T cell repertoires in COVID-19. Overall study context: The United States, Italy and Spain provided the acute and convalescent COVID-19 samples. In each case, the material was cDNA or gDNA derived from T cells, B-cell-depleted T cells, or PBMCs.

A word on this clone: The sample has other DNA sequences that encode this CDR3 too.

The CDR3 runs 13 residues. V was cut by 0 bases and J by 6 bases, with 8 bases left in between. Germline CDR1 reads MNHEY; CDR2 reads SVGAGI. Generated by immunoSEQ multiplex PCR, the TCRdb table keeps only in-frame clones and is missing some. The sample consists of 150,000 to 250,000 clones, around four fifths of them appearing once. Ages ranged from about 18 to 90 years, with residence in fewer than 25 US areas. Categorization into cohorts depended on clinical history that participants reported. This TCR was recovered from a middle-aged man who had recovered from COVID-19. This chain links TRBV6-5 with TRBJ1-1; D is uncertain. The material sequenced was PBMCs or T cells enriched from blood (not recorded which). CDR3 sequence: CASSYSRVAEAFF. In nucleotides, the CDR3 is TGTGCCAGCAGTTACTCCCGGGTAGCTGAAGCTTTCTTT.